This paragraph reports one TCR beta chain. The antigen is not known. CDR3 length equals 11 residues. V gave up 1 base and J gave up 6 bases, with 3 bases separating them. CDR1 MNHNS and CDR2 SASEGT come from the germline V gene. The sample originates from a study of shared clonotypes between healthy human individuals. Notes on the study in general: Naive CD4 clonotypes overlapped across a few donors at about 5.3%.

CD8 cells classed as naive were CD45RO-negative and positively selected for CCR7, excluding terminally differentiated effector memory CD45RA+ cells. Clones were sequenced by immunoSEQ multiplex PCR, and TCRdb holds only the in-frame ones, with some missing. The sample holds about 610,000 clones; approximately 96% are singletons and the top ten take roughly 0.1%. Sample: naive CD8+ T cells sorted from blood. This clonotype was obtained from a woman aged 25-40 years in good health. The rearrangement joins TRBV6-1 to TRBJ1-2; no reliable D call. CDR3: CASSEDDGYTF. CDR3 nucleotides: TGTGCCAGCAGTGAAGACGATGGCTACACCTTC.